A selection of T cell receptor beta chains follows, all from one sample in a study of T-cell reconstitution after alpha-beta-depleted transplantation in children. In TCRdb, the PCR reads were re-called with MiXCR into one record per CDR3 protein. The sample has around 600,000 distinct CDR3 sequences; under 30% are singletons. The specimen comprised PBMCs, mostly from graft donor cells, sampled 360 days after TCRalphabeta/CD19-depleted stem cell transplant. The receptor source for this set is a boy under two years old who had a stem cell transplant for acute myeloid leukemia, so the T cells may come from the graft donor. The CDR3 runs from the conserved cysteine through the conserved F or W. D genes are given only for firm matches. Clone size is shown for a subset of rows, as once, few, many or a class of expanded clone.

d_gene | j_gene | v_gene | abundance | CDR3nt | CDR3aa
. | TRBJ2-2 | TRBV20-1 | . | TGCAGTGCTAGAGATTGGCAGGAACTAACCGGGGAGCTGTTTTTT | CSARDWQELTGELFF
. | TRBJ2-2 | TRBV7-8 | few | TGTGCCAGCAGCTTAGAGCCTAGCCACACCGGGGAGCTGTTTTTT | CASSLEPSHTGELFF
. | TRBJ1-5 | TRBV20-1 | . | TGCAGTGCTAGAGTGGGCGGACTTAGCAATCAGCCCCAGCATTTT | CSARVGGLSNQPQHF
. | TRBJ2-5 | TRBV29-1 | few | TGCAGCGTTGCGGTGGGACACCTCCAAGAGACCCAGTACTTC | CSVAVGHLQETQYF
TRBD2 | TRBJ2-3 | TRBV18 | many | TGTGCCAGCTCACCACCTGGGACTAGGACTCCAGATACGCAGTATTTT | CASSPPGTRTPDTQYF
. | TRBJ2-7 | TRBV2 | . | TGTGCCAGCACTACGGCGGGGGCTCCAGCCTACGAGCAGTACTTC | CASTTAGAPAYEQYF
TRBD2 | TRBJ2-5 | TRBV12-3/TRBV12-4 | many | TGTGCCAGCACCCCAGGGACTAGCGAACAACAAGAGACCCAGTACTTC | CASTPGTSEQQETQYF
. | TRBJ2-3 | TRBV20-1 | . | TGCAGTGCTAGAGACCCGGCCCGGACCCGCACAGATACGCAGTATTTT | CSARDPARTRTDTQYF
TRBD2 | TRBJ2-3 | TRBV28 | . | TGTGCCAGCAGTTTCGAGCTAGCGGGACACACAGATACGCAGTATTTT | CASSFELAGHTDTQYF
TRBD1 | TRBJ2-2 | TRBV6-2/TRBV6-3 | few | TGTGCCAGCAGTTTTAATAGAGGACAGGGGTTGCGAGCGAACACCGGGGAGCTGTTTTTT | CASSFNRGQGLRANTGELFF
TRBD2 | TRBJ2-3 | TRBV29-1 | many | TGCAGCGTTGTCCCACCGGGACTAGGTACAGATACGCAGTATTTT | CSVVPPGLGTDTQYF
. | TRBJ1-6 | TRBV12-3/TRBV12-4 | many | TGTGCCAGCAGTTTTCGTCCTTCGCGTTCACCCCTCCACTTT | CASSFRPSRSPLHF
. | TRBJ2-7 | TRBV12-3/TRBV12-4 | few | TGTGCCAGCGGTAACGGGGCAGCCTACGAGCAGTACTTC | CASGNGAAYEQYF
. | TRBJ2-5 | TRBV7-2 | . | TGTGCCAGCAGCTTTCTGGGGGAAGAGACCCAGTACTTC | CASSFLGEETQYF
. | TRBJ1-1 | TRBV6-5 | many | TGTGCCAGCAGTTACTTCGACACATTGAACACTGAAGCTTTCTTT | CASSYFDTLNTEAFF
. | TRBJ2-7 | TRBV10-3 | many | TGTGCCATCTCTGAGGGGAGCGGAAGGGTAATGTACGAGCAGTACTTC | CAISEGSGRVMYEQYF
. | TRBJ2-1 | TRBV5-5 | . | TGTGCCAGCAGCTTGGATCCGACTACGAGTGAGCAGTTCTTC | CASSLDPTTSEQFF
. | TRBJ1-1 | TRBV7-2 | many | TGTGCCAGCAGTCCGACCCGGAGGATGAACACTGAAGCTTTCTTT | CASSPTRRMNTEAFF
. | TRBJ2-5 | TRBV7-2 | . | TGTGCCAGCAGCTTAGCTGGGGCGGGGAAAGAGACCCAGTACTTC | CASSLAGAGKETQYF
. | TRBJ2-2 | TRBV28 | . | TGTGCCAGCAAGGGCAGCCCGACCGGGGAGCTGTTTTTT | CASKGSPTGELFF
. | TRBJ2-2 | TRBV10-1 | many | TGCGCCAGCAGTGAGGCAGGGTTGAACGGGGAGCTGTTTTTT | CASSEAGLNGELFF
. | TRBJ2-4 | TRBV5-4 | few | TGTGCCAGCAGCCCGGGACTGGGGTCGGACATTCAGTACTTC | CASSPGLGSDIQYF
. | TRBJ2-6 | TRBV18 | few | TGTGCCAGCTCACCAGGGCAGGCAGCCTCTGGGGCCAACGTCCTGACTTTC | CASSPGQAASGANVLTF
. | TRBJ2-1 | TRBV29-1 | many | TGCAGCGTTGACGCAGGCGGGGCTTACAATGAGCAGTTCTTC | CSVDAGGAYNEQFF
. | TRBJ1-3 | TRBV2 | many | TGTGCCAGCATTCAGGGGACCTCGGGAAGGGGGAACACCATATATTTT | CASIQGTSGRGNTIYF
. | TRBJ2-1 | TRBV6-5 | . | TGTGCCAGCGGCCCAGAAAATGAGCAGTTCTTC | CASGPENEQFF
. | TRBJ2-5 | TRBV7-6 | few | TGTGCCAGCAGCTCCATGACAAGATCGTTAAGAGAGACCCAGTACTTC | CASSSMTRSLRETQYF
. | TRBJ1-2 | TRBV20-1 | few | TGCAGTGCTCCCTCGGGGCTTATATATGGCTACACCTTC | CSAPSGLIYGYTF
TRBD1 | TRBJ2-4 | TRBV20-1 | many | TGCAGTGCCCAAGGACAGGTTGTAGCTGAAAACATTCAGTACTTC | CSAQGQVVAENIQYF
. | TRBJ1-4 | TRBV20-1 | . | TGCAGTGCTAACAGCGGGGAAAAACTGTTTTTT | CSANSGEKLFF
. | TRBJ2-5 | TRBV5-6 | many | TGTGCCAGCAGCTTAGGGACGTCTCAAGAGACCCAGTACTTC | CASSLGTSQETQYF
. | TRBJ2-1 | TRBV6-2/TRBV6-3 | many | TGTGCCAGCAGCCTTGACCGGGACACATACAATGAGCAGTTCTTC | CASSLDRDTYNEQFF
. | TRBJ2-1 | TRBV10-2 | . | TGCGCCAGCAGTGATTCCGTAGCCGCGGAGCAGTTCTTC | CASSDSVAAEQFF
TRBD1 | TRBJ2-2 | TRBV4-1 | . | TGCGCCAGCAGCCAACCCTACAGGGGTTCGAACACCGGGGAGCTGTTTTTT | CASSQPYRGSNTGELFF
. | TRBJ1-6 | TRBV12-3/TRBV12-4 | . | TGTGCCAGCAGCTCGACCGTTCAGAATTCACCCCTCCACTTT | CASSSTVQNSPLHF
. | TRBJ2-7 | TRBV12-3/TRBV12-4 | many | TGTGCCAGCAGCATCCGGGACACTGAGCAGTACTTC | CASSIRDTEQYF
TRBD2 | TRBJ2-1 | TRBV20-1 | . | TGCAGTGCTTTCGGCGGGGGGGTCAATGAGCAGTTCTTC | CSAFGGGVNEQFF
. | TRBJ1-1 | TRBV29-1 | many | TGCAGCGTTGAAAGATGGACCGGGCCAAGGGGCACTGAAGCTTTCTTT | CSVERWTGPRGTEAFF
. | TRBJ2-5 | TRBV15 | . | TGTGCCACCAGCAGGTTAGCGCAAGAGACCCAGTACTTC | CATSRLAQETQYF
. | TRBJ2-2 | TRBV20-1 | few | TGCTGTGCTAGAGATCGTCTGACAGGGGAGGGCGGGGAGCTGTTTTTT | CCARDRLTGEGGELFF
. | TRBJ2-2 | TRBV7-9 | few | TGTGCCAGCAGCTTACATCCAGCGGTTAACACCGGGGAGCTGTTTTTT | CASSLHPAVNTGELFF
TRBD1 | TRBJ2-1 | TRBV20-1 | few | TGCAGTGCTAGCAAGGGACAGGGTCGGTTAGTAGGCAATGAGCAGTTCTTC | CSASKGQGRLVGNEQFF
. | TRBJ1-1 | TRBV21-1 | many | TGTGCCAGCGTAGACAGGGGACTGAACACTGAAGCTTTCTTT | CASVDRGLNTEAFF
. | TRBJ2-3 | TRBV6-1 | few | TGTGCCAGCCGTGCCTCCGGAGTTAGCACAGATACGCAGTATTTT | CASRASGVSTDTQYF
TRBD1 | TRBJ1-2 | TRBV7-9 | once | TGTGCCAGCAGCTTACCCGGGACAGCGAAGTCCTATGGCTACACCTTC | CASSLPGTAKSYGYTF
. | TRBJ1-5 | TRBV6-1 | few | TGTGCCAGCAGTCGCGATAGCAATCAGCCCCAGCATTTT | CASSRDSNQPQHF
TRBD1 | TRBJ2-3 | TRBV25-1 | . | TGTGCCAGCAGTCCGGGACAGTCTGACCTTAGCACAGATACGCAGTATTTT | CASSPGQSDLSTDTQYF
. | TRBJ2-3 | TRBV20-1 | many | TGCAGTGCACGGGTCCGCACAGATACGCAGTATTTT | CSARVRTDTQYF
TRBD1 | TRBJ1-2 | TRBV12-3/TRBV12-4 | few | TGTGCCAGCAGTTCTTGGGACAGTAACTATGGCTACACCTTC | CASSSWDSNYGYTF
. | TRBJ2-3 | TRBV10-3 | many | TGTGCCATCAGTGATACCACAGATACGCAGTATTTT | CAISDTTDTQYF
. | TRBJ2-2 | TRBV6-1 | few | TGTGCCAGCAGGGGTGCGGGATACGGGCGCAGGGACACCGGGGAGCTGTTTTTT | CASRGAGYGRRDTGELFF
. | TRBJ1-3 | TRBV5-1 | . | TGCGCCAGCAGCTTGGATCCAGGTCGTGGAAACACCATATATTTT | CASSLDPGRGNTIYF
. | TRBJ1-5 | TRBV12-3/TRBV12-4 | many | TGTGCCAGCAGGCTACACGCGAATCAGCCCCAGCATTTT | CASRLHANQPQHF